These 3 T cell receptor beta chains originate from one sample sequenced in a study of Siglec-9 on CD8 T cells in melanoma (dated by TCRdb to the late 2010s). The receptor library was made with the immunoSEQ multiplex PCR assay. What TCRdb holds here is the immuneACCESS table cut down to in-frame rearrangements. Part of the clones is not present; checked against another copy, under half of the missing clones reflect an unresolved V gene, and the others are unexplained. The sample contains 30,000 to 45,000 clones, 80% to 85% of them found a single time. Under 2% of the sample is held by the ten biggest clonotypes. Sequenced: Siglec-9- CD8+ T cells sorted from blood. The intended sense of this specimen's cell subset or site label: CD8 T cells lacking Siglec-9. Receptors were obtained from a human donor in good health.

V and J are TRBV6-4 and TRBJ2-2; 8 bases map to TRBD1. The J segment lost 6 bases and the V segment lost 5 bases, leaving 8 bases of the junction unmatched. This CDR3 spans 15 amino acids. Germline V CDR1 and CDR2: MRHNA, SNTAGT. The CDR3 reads CASSQGSGGSGELFF. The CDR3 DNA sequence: TGTGCCAGCAGTCAAGGGTCAGGGGGCTCCGGGGAGCTGTTTTTT.

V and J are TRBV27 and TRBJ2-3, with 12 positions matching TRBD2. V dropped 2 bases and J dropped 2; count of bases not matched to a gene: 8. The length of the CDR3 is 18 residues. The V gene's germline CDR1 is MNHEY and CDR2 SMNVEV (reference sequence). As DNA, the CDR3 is TGTGCCAGCAGTTTACGAGCACTAGCGGGGGGTTACACAGATACGCAGTATTTT. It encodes CASSLRALAGGYTDTQYF.

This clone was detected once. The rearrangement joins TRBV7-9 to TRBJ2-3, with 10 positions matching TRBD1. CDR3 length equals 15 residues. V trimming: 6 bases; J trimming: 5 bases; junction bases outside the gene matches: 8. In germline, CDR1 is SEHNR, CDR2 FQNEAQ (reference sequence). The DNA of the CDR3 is TGTGCCAGCAGGGGAGACAGGGGGCTGGAAGATACGCAGTATTTT. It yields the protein CASRGDRGLEDTQYF.